The source of this T cell receptor (beta chain) is a study of OX40 agonist ivuxolimab in advanced cancers. Study overall: Hepatocellular carcinoma, melanoma, renal cell or head and neck cancer occurred in dose-escalation patients.

The CDR3 sequence is 14 residues long. Trimming at V came to 6 bases and at J to 6 bases, leaving 7 bases not matched to a gene. Germline V lookup: CDR1 KGHSH, CDR2 LQKENI. Clones were read by immunoSEQ multiplex PCR, and TCRdb kept only the in-frame ones, dropping some. The table lists fewer than 130,000 clones, around 90% of them singletons. Patients with autoimmune history or systemic immunosuppression were excluded. The chain employs TRBV18 and TRBJ2-7; TRBD1 matches 11 bases. The receptor was derived from an adult with an advanced solid tumor such as melanoma, head and neck, liver or kidney cancer. Sample: CD4+ or CD8+ T cells sorted from blood, taken in a trial of the OX40 agonist ivuxolimab. The CDR3 sequence: CASSLGQGAREQYF. The CDR3 coding sequence is TGTGCCAGCTCCCTTGGACAGGGGGCACGCGAGCAGTACTTC. Full variable domain (outside the CDR3, taken from reference TRBV18 and TRBJ2-7): NAGVMQNPRHLVRRRGQEARLRCSPMKGHSHVYWYRQLPEEGLKFMVYLQKENIIDESGMPKERFSAEFPKEGPSILRIQQVVRGDSAAYFCASSLGQGAREQYFGPGTRLTVT.